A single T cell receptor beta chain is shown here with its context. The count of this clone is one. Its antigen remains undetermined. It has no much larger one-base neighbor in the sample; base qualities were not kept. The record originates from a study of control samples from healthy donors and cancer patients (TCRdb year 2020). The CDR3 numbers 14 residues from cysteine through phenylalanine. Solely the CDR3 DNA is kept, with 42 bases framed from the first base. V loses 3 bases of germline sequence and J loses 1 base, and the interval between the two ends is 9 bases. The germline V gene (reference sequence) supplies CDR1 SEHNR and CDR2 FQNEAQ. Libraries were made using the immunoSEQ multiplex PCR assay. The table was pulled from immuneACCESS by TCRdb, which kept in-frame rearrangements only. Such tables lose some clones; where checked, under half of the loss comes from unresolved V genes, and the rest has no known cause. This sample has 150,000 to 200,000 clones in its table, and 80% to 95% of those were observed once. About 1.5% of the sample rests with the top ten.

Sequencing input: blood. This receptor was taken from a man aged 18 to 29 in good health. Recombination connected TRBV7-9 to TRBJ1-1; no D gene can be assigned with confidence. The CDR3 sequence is CASSLLGKNTEAFF. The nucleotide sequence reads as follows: TGTGCCAGCAGCTTGTTAGGGAAGAACACTGAAGCTTTCTTT.